This passage covers 16 T cell receptor beta chains from one sample sequenced in a study of shared clonotypes between healthy human individuals. Measured with immunoSEQ multiplex PCR; TCRdb has only the in-frame clones, and not every one. The data show some 360,000 clones, over 70% seen once. Sample: memory CD4+ T cells sorted from blood. Stated subset: CD45RA-negative fraction. These receptors were obtained from a man aged 25-45 years in good health.

This chain uses TRBV21-1 with TRBJ2-1. TRBV21-1 is described as a pseudogene. The CDR3 spans 13 residues. As DNA, the CDR3 is TGTGCCAGCAGCAAAGTGACGAACAATGAGCAGTTCTTC. Translation gives CASSKVTNNEQFF.

V usage is TRBV5-1 and J usage is TRBJ2-1; D might be TRBD1 (5 bases). The germline gives CDR1 SGHRS, CDR2 YFSETQ. The CDR3 is 20 amino acids. Trimming removed 4 bases at V and 0 bases at J, with 26 bases between. The CDR3 nucleotides read TGCGCCAGCAGCCCGGGTGCAGGGTCCTCTGCCCAGAACTCCTACAATGAGCAGTTCTTC. Protein: CASSPGAGSSAQNSYNEQFF.

The genes are TRBV6-4 and TRBJ2-5; tentatively, D is TRBD2 (6 bases). Germline lookup yields CDR1 MRHNA and CDR2 SNTAGT. CDR3 length: 15 amino acids. V lost 3 bases to trimming and J lost 5 bases, with 16 bases between them. CDR3 residues: CASSEGGLRGETQYF. The CDR3 bases are TGTGCCAGCAGTGAAGGAGGGCTTCGCGGGGAGACCCAGTACTTC.

The J gene is TRBJ2-1, the V gene TRBV30, with 7 bases matching TRBD2. This CDR3 has 12 residues. CDR1 GTSNPN and CDR2 SVGIG come from the germline V gene (reference sequence). V shed 0 bases, J shed 12 bases, and the junction held 5 bases outside the gene matches. The CDR3 bases are TGTGCCTGGAGTGTCAAAACGGGAGGGCAGTTCTTC. Its protein product is CAWSVKTGGQFF.

CDR3 amino acids: CASIPGGSEQYF. The DNA for the CDR3 is TGTGCCAGCATCCCGGGAGGTAGCGAGCAGTACTTC. This rearrangement joins TRBV2 to TRBJ2-7, with 7 bases lining up with TRBD2. Trimming took 7 bases from V and 6 from J; bases not matched to a gene: 6. This CDR3 comprises 12 residues. Germline V gene sequence: CDR1 SNHLY, CDR2 FYNNEI.

The V gene is TRBV9, the J gene TRBJ2-1; D unclear. CDR1 and CDR2 (germline): SGDLS, YYNGEE. The CDR3 spans 15 residues. V dropped 0 bases and J dropped 5 bases, with 12 bases sitting between them. CDR3 amino acids: CASSVEPNADNEQFF. CDR3 nucleotide sequence: TGTGCCAGCAGCGTAGAGCCCAACGCCGACAATGAGCAGTTCTTC.

V usage is TRBV6-1 and J usage is TRBJ1-5, with D perhaps matching TRBD1 (5 bases). Germline values: CDR1 MNHNS, CDR2 SASEGT. The ends were cut back, 8 bases at V and 5 bases at J, with 13 bases in the middle. The CDR3 is 13 amino acids. The CDR3 sequence is CASAEGPYQPQHF. The CDR3 DNA is TGTGCCAGCGCAGAGGGGCCCTATCAGCCCCAGCATTTT.

The chain has TRBV7-2 and TRBJ2-7, with D perhaps TRBD1 (5 bases). Germline V gene sequence: CDR1 SGHTA, CDR2 FQGNSA. The CDR3 is 14 residues long. V was shortened by 0 bases and J by 2 bases, with 8 bases between the two germline ends. The CDR3: CASSLAGATYEQYF. The CDR3 nucleotides read TGTGCCAGCAGCTTAGCAGGGGCTACCTACGAGCAGTACTTC.

The chain joins TRBV10-2 to TRBJ2-7; D not certain. V lost 4 bases to trimming and J lost 5 bases, with 9 bases between them. CDR1 and CDR2 from the germline V gene are WSHSY and SAAADI. The CDR3 sequence is 12 residues long. CDR3: CASSGRRNEQYF. The CDR3 DNA follows: TGCGCCAGCAGTGGACGGAGAAACGAGCAGTACTTC.

The J gene is TRBJ1-1, the V gene TRBV2; D is uncertain. The CDR3 length is 12 residues. V lost 9 bases to trimming and J lost 0 bases, with 8 bases between them. Germline-derived CDR1 and CDR2 are SNHLY and FYNNEI. CDR3 amino acids: CARGVMNTEAFF. CDR3 coding DNA: TGTGCCAGAGGAGTTATGAACACTGAAGCTTTCTTT. Together with reference TRBV2 and TRBJ1-1, the CDR3 gives the full variable domain: EPEVTQTPSHQVTQMGQEVILRCVPISNHLYFYWYRQILGQKVEFLVSFYNNEISEKSEIFDDQFSVERPDGSNFTLKIRSTKLEDSAMYFCARGVMNTEAFFGQGTRLTVV.

This clone was seen only a few times. The chain carries TRBV9 and TRBJ1-1; weak D call: TRBD1 (6 bases). The CDR3 runs 15 residues. Germline-derived CDR1 and CDR2 are SGDLS and YYNGEE. Trimming took 0 bases from V and 4 from J, leaving 13 bases between them. CDR3 sequence reads: CASSVEGRGITEAFF. The CDR3 coding sequence is TGTGCCAGCAGCGTAGAGGGCAGGGGAATCACTGAAGCTTTCTTT.

The chain combines TRBV19 with TRBJ2-7; D might be TRBD1 (6 bases). Germline V lookup: CDR1 LNHDA, CDR2 SQIVND (reference sequence). Trimming removed 5 bases at V and 3 bases at J, with 17 bases between. There are 15 residues in the CDR3. CDR3 sequence: CASSQGLPSGYEQYF. The CDR3 DNA follows: TGTGCCAGTAGTCAGGGGCTTCCTTCCGGCTACGAGCAGTACTTC.

The gene calls are TRBV9 and TRBJ2-3; TRBD1 aligns across 7 bases. Germline CDR1 is SGDLS and CDR2 is YYNGEE. The ends lost 3 bases at V and 6 bases at J; junction bases unmatched: 7. The CDR3 consists of 14 residues. CDR3 sequence reads: CASSALGQADTQYF. The CDR3 nucleotides are TGTGCCAGCAGCGCGCTAGGACAGGCGGATACGCAGTATTTT.

This clone appeared many times. The V call is TRBV5-1, the J call TRBJ2-7; D may be TRBD1 (7 bases). Germline CDR1 SGHRS, CDR2 YFSETQ. The V and J ends lost 5 bases and 3 bases respectively, with 24 bases between them. This CDR3 region has 17 residues. CDR3 loop: CASRRHLETGRDYEQYF. The CDR3 bases are TGCGCCAGCAGACGCCACCTAGAGACAGGGCGGGACTACGAGCAGTACTTC. The full variable domain, completed using reference TRBV5-1 and TRBJ2-7, is KAGVTQTPRYLIKTRGQQVTLSCSPISGHRSVSWYQQTPGQGLQFLFEYFSETQRNKGNFPGRFSGRQFSNSRSEMNVSTLELGDSALYLCASRRHLETGRDYEQYFGPGTRLTVT.

The chain carries TRBV7-3 and TRBJ2-1, with 7 bases aligning to TRBD2. Germline assignment: CDR1 SGHTA and CDR2 FQGTGA. The CDR3 spans 14 residues. V lost 2 bases to trimming and J lost 8 bases; unmatched junction nucleotides: 6. The CDR3 bases are TGTGCCAGCAGCTTAGGCGGGAGAGAAGATGAGCAGTTCTTC. Protein sequence: CASSLGGREDEQFF. Full variable domain (remainder filled in from reference TRBV7-3 and TRBJ2-1): GAGVSQTPSNKVTEKGKYVELRCDPISGHTALYWYRQSLGQGPEFLIYFQGTGAADDSGLPNDRFFAVRPEGSVSTLKIQRTERGDSAVYLCASSLGGREDEQFFGPGTRLTVL.

This rearrangement joins TRBV5-1 to TRBJ2-5; D not resolved. Trimming left V 0 bases short and J 5 bases short, with 14 bases between. Germline V CDR1 and CDR2: SGHRS, YFSETQ. This CDR3 is built from 15 residues. The DNA for the CDR3 is TGCGCCAGCAGCTTGGACGGGCGGAGCGATGAGACCCAGTACTTC. Protein product: CASSLDGRSDETQYF.